The clone carrying this T cell receptor beta chain was seen more than once but under ten times. Its antigen is unknown. The junction had 4 bases not matched to a gene; V was cut back by 6 bases and J by 0 bases. The CDR3 is 15 amino acids. This specimen belongs to a study of response to subunit inactivated influenza vaccine. Study conclusions and caveats: Every seasonal influenza vaccination brings in few new T cells, the authors suggested.

TCRdb re-analysed the RT-PCR reads in MiXCR, keeping a single row per CDR3 protein. The sample holds about 570,000 distinct CDR3 sequences, 11% seen once. The same data also went into a second study, on T cells expressing NK-cell markers. This second study notes: 5'RACE template switching with UMIs produced the TCR beta cDNA. Several of the experiments relied on an anti-gamma-delta TCR antibody so that only alpha-beta TCR T cells were sorted. The study found dominant NKG2C+ clonotypes at about 1.0-7.0% of CD8+ T cells in five or six donors. Dominance of the CD3+CD56-NKG2C+ fraction by these clonotypes also held in several donors.

The sequencing used PBMCs from blood, collected on the day of vaccination. The chain carries TRBV12-3 or TRBV12-4 and TRBJ2-1; 8 bases match TRBD2. The clonotype comes from a man over 45 who received an inactivated influenza vaccine. This chain's CDR3 is CASSNSGNSYNEQFF. Written as DNA, the CDR3 is TGTGCCAGCAGCAATAGCGGGAACTCCTACAATGAGCAGTTCTTC.